This T cell receptor beta chain was identified in a study of response to subunit inactivated influenza vaccine. Comment on this clonotype: Antigen: not known.

Germline-derived CDR1 and CDR2 are SGDLS and YYNGEE. The CDR3 has 16 amino acids. V lost 3 bases and J 7 bases, leaving 20 bases between the germline ends. A single record per CDR3 protein comes from TCRdb applying MiXCR to the RT-PCR reads. The data hold approximately 480,000 distinct CDR3 sequences, with approximately 9.9% observed a single time. Whole-study results and caveats: Each seasonal influenza vaccination, the authors suggested, recruits few new T cells.

V and J are TRBV9 and TRBJ2-1; D may correspond to TRBD1 or TRBD2 (5 bases each). The sample was PBMCs from blood, taken about 6 weeks after vaccination. This sequence originates from a middle-aged man who received an inactivated influenza vaccine. The CDR3 sequence is CASSAPGTLFENEQFF. In DNA form, the CDR3 reads TGTGCCAGCAGCGCCCCCGGGACGCTTTTCGAGAATGAGCAGTTCTTC.